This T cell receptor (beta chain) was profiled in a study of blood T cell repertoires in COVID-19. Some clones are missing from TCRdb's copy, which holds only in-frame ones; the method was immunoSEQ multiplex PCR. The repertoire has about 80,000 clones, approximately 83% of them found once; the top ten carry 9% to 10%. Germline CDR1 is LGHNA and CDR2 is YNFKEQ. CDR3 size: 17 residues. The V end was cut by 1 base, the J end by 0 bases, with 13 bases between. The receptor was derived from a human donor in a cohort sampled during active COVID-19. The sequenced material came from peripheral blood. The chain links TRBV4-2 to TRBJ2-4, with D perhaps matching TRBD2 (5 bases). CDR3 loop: CASSQGGWDLAKNIQYF. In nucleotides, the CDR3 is TGTGCCAGCAGCCAAGGCGGGTGGGATCTAGCCAAAAACATTCAGTACTTC.